This T cell receptor beta chain was observed in a study of blood T cell repertoires in COVID-19. For the study at large: COVID-19 samples, acute and convalescent, were from the United States, Italy and Spain.

Germline V gives CDR1 SGHAT, CDR2 FQDESV (reference sequence). The J segment lost 5 bases and the V segment lost 4 bases, leaving 11 bases of the junction unmatched. The CDR3 is 16 amino acids. Original analysis: Amplification of reference gene primers was used by the study to estimate nucleated cell counts. Using immunoSEQ multiplex PCR, the repertoire was profiled, and TCRdb retains in-frame clones only, with some absent. That table gives V, J and clone size, and the DNA gave D and trimming. The sample has 100,000 to 150,000 clones; roughly 90% are singletons. Sequenced material: peripheral blood. This TCR was sampled from a man aged 55-75 years with COVID-19, enrolled during active disease. This chain connects TRBV11-1 to TRBJ2-7; the match to TRBD2 covers 10 bases. The chain's CDR3 is CASSSPTSGPLDEQYF. The CDR3 DNA follows: TGTGCCAGCAGCTCGCCGACTAGCGGGCCTCTAGACGAGCAGTACTTC. Complete variable domain (other parts from reference TRBV11-1 and TRBJ2-7): EAEVAQSPRYKITEKSQAVAFWCDPISGHATLYWYRQILGQGPELLVQFQDESVVDDSQLPKDRFSAERLKGVDSTLKIQPAELGDSAMYLCASSSPTSGPLDEQYFGPGTRLTVT.